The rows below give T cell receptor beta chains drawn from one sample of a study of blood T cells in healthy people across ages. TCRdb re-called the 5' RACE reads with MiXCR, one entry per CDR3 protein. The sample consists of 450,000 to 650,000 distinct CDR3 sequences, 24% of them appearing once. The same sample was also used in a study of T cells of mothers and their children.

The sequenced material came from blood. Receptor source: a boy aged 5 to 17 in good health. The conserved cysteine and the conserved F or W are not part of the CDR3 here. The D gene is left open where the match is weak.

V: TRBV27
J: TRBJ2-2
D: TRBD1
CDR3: ASTYSGGVNTGELF

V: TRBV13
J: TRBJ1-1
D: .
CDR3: ASRDNTEAF

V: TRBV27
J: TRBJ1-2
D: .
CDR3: ASSLDGGTGYT

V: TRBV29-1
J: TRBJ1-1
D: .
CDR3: SVPQGDTEAF

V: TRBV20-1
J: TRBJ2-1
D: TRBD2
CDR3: SARPPTSGIIHEQF

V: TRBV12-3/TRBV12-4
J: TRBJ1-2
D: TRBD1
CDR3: ASTMGQADYGYT

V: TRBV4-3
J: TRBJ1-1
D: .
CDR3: ASSQVSADSLGNTEAF

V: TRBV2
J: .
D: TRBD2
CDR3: ASQLADHEQY

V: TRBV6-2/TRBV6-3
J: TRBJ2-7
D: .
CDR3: ASSQVFGGEQY

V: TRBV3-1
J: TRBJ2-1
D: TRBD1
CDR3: ASSQRGQAYNEQF

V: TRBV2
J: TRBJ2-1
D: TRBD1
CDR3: ASSGPTDRQVYNEQF

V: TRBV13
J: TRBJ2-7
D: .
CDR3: ASSLRNPSEQY

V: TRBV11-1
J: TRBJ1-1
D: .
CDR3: ASSLINLNTEAF

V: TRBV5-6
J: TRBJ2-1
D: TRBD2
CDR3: ASSLGTRPEQF

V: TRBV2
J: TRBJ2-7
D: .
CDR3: ASSGRDSPAYEQY

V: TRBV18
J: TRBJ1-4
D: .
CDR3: ASSPFGRTTNEKLF

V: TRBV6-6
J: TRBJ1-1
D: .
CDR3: ASSYQDREAF

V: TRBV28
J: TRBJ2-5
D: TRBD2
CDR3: ASSLTLGLVAQY

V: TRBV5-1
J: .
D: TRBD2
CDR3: ASSLGLAGGGEQF

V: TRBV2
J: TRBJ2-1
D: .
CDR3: ASRPLGTRYNEQF

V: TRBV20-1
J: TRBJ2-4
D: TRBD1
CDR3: SAHPGQGAKNIQY

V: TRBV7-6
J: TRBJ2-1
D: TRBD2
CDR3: ASSLELAGAGQF

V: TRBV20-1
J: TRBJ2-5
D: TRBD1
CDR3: SARPQQGLETQY

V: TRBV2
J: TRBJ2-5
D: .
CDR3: ASSYKTQGREETQY

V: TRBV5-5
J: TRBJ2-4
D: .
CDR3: ASSFVGLAKNIQY

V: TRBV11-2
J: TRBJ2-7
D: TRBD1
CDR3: ASSSVQGQGAYEQY

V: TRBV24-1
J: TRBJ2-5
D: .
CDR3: ATRRYQETQY

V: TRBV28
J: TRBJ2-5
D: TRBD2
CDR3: ASSLRTSGIQETQY

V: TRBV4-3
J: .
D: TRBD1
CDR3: ASSQEGGQGLYEQY

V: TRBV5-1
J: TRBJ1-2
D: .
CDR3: ASSLGQAQTSYGYT

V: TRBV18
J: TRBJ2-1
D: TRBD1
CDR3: ASSRDRGDEQF

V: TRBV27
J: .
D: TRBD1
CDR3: ASSRTGAGDEQY

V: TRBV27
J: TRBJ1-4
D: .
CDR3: VPGAGTTDGNEKLF

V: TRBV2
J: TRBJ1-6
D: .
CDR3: ASSEGGSRSPLH

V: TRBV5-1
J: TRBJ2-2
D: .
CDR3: ASSVGIITGELF

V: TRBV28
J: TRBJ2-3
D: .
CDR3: ASSPTSFGSTDTQY

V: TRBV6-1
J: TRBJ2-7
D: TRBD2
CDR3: ASKMGTSGRAYEQY

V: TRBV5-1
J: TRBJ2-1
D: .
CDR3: ASSLFSEYNEQF

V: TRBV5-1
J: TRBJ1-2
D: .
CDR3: ASSLAGGANTRGYT

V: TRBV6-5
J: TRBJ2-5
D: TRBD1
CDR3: ASSYSSTGIETQY

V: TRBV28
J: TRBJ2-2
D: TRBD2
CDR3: ASTLAGGPHTGELF

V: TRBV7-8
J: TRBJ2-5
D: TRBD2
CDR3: ASSWGLAGETQY

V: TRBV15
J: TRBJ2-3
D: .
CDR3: ATSRDLPGPRLDTQY

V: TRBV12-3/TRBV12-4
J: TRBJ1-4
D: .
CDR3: ASSLLANNEKLF

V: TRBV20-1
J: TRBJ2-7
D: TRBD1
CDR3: SARRQGEQY

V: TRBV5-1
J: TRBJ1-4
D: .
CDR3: ASSLGGEYEKLF

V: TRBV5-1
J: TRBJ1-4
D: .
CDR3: ASATGAQEKLF

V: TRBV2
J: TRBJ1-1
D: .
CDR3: ASSEGQVEAF

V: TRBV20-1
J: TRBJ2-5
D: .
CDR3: SARVDSGWGETQY

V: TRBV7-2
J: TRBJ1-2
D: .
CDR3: ASSHYGYT

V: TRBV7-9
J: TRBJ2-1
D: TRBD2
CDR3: ASSLGAGARHEQF

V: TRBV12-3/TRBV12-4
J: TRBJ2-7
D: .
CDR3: ATTGREGYEQY

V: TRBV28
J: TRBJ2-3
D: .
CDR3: ASSPRFGRGRTDTQY

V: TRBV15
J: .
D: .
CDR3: ATSRGYEQY

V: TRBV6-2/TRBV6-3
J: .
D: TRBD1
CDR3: ASRPSGGTAYNEQF

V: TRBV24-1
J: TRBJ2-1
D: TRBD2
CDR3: ATSGAGGVNEQF

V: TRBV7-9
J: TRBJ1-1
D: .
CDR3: ASSLAWAIEDTEAF